The 26 T cell receptor beta chains given below trace back to one sample, sequenced in a study of beta chain features in type 1 diabetes (dated by TCRdb to the late 2010s). Libraries were prepared through the immunoSEQ multiplex PCR assay. The High Capacity cDNA Reverse Transcription Kit was used to reverse transcribe all of the isolated RNA, meaning that expressed TCRB transcripts were what got sequenced. Drawn from immuneACCESS, this table holds only the in-frame rearrangements with V and J called that TCRdb kept. Clones are partly lost; checked studies trace under half to an unresolved V gene and leave the rest unexplained. This sample has around 300,000 clones in its table, and under 8.5% of those were observed once. Of the sample, 0.9% to 1.2% falls within the top ten clones. The sequencing input was central memory CD4+ T cells from blood. These receptors were collected from a woman between 18 and 29 years old in good health.

This clone was seen more than once but under ten times. V usage is TRBV7-2 and J usage is TRBJ2-5, with D perhaps matching TRBD2 (6 bases). V was clipped by 5 bases and J by 9 bases, with 16 bases between them. The germline V gene has CDR1 SGHTA and CDR2 FQGNSA. This CDR3 contains 13 residues. CDR3 loop: CASSRDAGGAQYF. DNA for the CDR3: TGTGCCAGCAGCAGGGACGCCGGAGGGGCCCAGTACTTC.

V and J are TRBV11-3 and TRBJ2-7, with 10 bases that match TRBD1. V shed 3 bases and J 7 bases; nucleotides not matched to a gene: 6. Germline V gene data show CDR1 as SGHNT and CDR2 as YENEEA. The CDR3 length is 14 residues. The CDR3 region is CASSLGTGAREQYF. The CDR3 DNA sequence: TGTGCCAGCAGCTTGGGGACAGGGGCCCGGGAGCAGTACTTC.

This clone has a handful of counts. One junction end does not reproduce the germline sequence, and a read error may be involved. The rearrangement links TRBV7-7 to TRBJ2-5; D is perhaps TRBD2 (6 bases). Germline V lookup: CDR1 SSHAT, CDR2 FNYEAQ (reference sequence). The CDR3 is 14 amino acids. CDR3 loop: CASSLGAGARVQYF. DNA for the CDR3: TGTGCTAGCAGCTTAGGAGCGGGCGCGAGGGTCCAGTACTTC.

The V call is TRBV4-1, the J call TRBJ1-5, with TRBD1 identical over 10 bases. This CDR3 contains 18 residues. CDR1 and CDR2 (germline): MGHRA, YSYEKL. V gave up 4 bases and J gave up 10 bases; unmatched junction bases: 19. CDR3 amino acids: CASSRTVGTGEFLSPQHF. The CDR3 DNA is TGCGCCAGCAGCCGCACCGTAGGGACAGGGGAATTTCTCAGCCCCCAGCATTTT.

In this sample, this clone turned up a few times. The rearrangement uses TRBV28 and TRBJ2-1, with TRBD2 as a possible D gene (5 bases). Germline V gene sequence: CDR1 MDHEN, CDR2 SYDVKM. CDR3 length: 12 amino acids. V was cut by 2 bases and J by 9 bases, with 8 bases left in between. CDR3 sequence: CASSLIGGEQFF. CDR3 DNA sequence: TGTGCCAGCAGTTTAATTGGAGGTGAGCAGTTCTTC.

This clone has a handful of counts. Other DNA variants within this sample encode the same CDR3. The rearrangement links TRBV18 to TRBJ1-1, with TRBD1 as a possible D gene (6 bases). In germline, CDR1 is KGHSH, CDR2 LQKENI. The CDR3 is made up of 14 amino acids. The germline V and J ends were trimmed by 4 bases and 0 bases, with 9 bases remaining between them. CDR3 DNA: TGTGCCAGCTCACTTGGACAGTTGAACACTGAAGCTTTCTTT. Translation gives CASSLGQLNTEAFF. Together with reference TRBV18 and TRBJ1-1, the CDR3 gives the full variable domain: NAGVMQNPRHLVRRRGQEARLRCSPMKGHSHVYWYRQLPEEGLKFMVYLQKENIIDESGMPKERFSAEFPKEGPSILRIQQVVRGDSAAYFCASSLGQLNTEAFFGQGTRLTVV.

This clone showed up many times. This chain joins TRBV5-1 and TRBJ2-7; 7 bases are shared with TRBD2. Germline trimming cut 3 bases from V and 7 bases from J; bases unmatched to any gene: 19. Germline V gives CDR1 SGHRS, CDR2 YFSETQ. This CDR3 has 17 amino acids. Here the CDR3 reads CASSSERGERDQREQYF. Written as DNA, the CDR3 is TGCGCCAGCAGCTCGGAGCGCGGGGAGCGGGATCAGAGGGAGCAGTACTTC.

This clone was detected only a few times. The chain uses TRBV10-3 and TRBJ1-1; D uncertain. Germline-derived CDR1 and CDR2 are ENHRY and SYGVKD. CDR3 length equals 11 residues. V gave up 5 bases and J gave up 8 bases, with 9 bases separating them. This chain's CDR3 is CAISTGPEAFF. The DNA for the CDR3 is TGTGCCATCAGTACGGGTCCCGAAGCTTTCTTT.

This clone was counted at least ten times. V and J are TRBV7-2 and TRBJ2-5; TRBD1 matches 7 bases. The CDR3 spans 15 residues. J lost 5 bases, V lost 3 bases, and 9 bases had no gene match. Looked up from germline, CDR1 is SGHTA and CDR2 is FQGNSA. The CDR3 bases are TGTGCCAGCAGCTTCAACACAGGGGTATGGGAGACCCAGTACTTC. Its translation is CASSFNTGVWETQYF.

This clone has only a few counts. This chain uses TRBV29-1 with TRBJ1-1; possible D gene TRBD1, 6 bases. The CDR3 spans 13 residues. The V gene's germline CDR1 is SQVTM and CDR2 ANQGSEA. V was cut by 6 bases and J by 4 bases, with 15 bases left in between. The chain's CDR3 is CSVRVEGGTEAFF. CDR3 coding DNA: TGCAGCGTAAGGGTTGAGGGGGGCACTGAAGCTTTCTTT.

This clone was seen only a few times. This rearrangement joins TRBV7-2 to TRBJ1-5; possible D gene TRBD1, 6 bases. The CDR3 runs 15 residues. Trimming cost V 5 bases and J 4 bases, with 15 bases left between them. Germline CDR1 reads SGHTA; CDR2 reads FQGNSA. The CDR3: CASSPRGGRNQPQHF. The DNA for the CDR3 is TGTGCCAGCAGCCCCCGAGGGGGTAGGAATCAGCCCCAGCATTTT.

V and J are TRBV22-1 and TRBJ1-5. TRBV22-1 is a documented pseudogene. The CDR3 is 14 amino acids. In DNA form, the CDR3 reads TGTCCCCCGCCATCGGGGAAGGTAGATCAGCCCCAGCATTTT. This translates into CPPPSGKVDQPQHF.

The chain uses TRBV6-1 and TRBJ1-5; D remains unclear. Germline V CDR1 and CDR2: MNHNS, SASEGT. The V end lost 5 bases, the J end lost 3 bases, and 14 bases lay between the germline ends. This CDR3 comprises 15 residues. The CDR3 sequence is CASSPFGQPNQPQHF. CDR3 nucleotides: TGTGCCAGCAGTCCCTTCGGGCAGCCCAATCAGCCCCAGCATTTT.

The chain combines TRBV19 with TRBJ2-1; 7 positions match TRBD1. The V gene end was trimmed by 4 bases and the J gene end by 10 bases; junction bases not matched to a gene: 13. The CDR3 loop spans 15 amino acids. Per the germline V gene, CDR1 is LNHDA and CDR2 is SQIVND (reference sequence). The CDR3 region has the DNA TGTGCCAGTAGTACGGACAGGTGGGTTTCGACAGAGCAGTTCTTC. It codes for CASSTDRWVSTEQFF. Full variable domain (remainder filled in from reference TRBV19 and TRBJ2-1): DGGITQSPKYLFRKEGQNVTLSCEQNLNHDAMYWYRQDPGQGLRLIYYSQIVNDFQKGDIAEGYSVSREKKESFPLTVTSAQKNPTAFYLCASSTDRWVSTEQFFGPGTRLTVL.

With regard to this clone: This same CDR3 is encoded by further DNA sequences in the sample. V usage is TRBV27 and J usage is TRBJ1-2, with 9 positions matching TRBD1. V trimming: 6 bases; J trimming: 4 bases; junction bases outside the gene matches: 6. Germline values: CDR1 MNHEY, CDR2 SMNVEV (reference sequence). There are 14 residues in the CDR3. The CDR3 DNA follows: TGTGCCAGCAGCTCCGGGACAGGGAGCTATGGCTACACCTTC. It encodes CASSSGTGSYGYTF.

The rearrangement joins TRBV6-5 to TRBJ2-6, with D unclear. This CDR3 contains 15 residues. Per the germline V gene, CDR1 is MNHEY and CDR2 is SVGAGI. V was cut by 0 bases and J by 2 bases, with 5 bases left in between. The CDR3 region has the DNA TGTGCCAGCAGTTACTCAGGGACTGGGGCCAACGTCCTGACTTTC. This encodes CASSYSGTGANVLTF.

This clone was seen only a few times. This chain uses TRBV2 with TRBJ1-5; perhaps TRBD1 as D (6 bases). Trimming took 8 bases from V and 2 from J, leaving 13 bases between them. Germline CDR1 and CDR2: SNHLY and FYNNEI. This CDR3 contains 14 residues. The CDR3 is CASDGGVGNQPQHF. CDR3 nucleotides: TGTGCCAGCGACGGGGGCGTTGGCAATCAGCCCCAGCATTTT.

This clone appeared once. V and J are TRBV4-3 and TRBJ2-7, with a weak D call TRBD2 (7 bases). Germline assignment: CDR1 LGHNA and CDR2 YSLEER. The CDR3 has 15 residues. Trimming removed 1 base from V and 4 bases from J, with 14 bases in between. CDR3: CASSQGRGGGYEQYF. The CDR3 DNA is TGCGCCAGCAGCCAAGGGCGGGGAGGGGGTTACGAGCAGTACTTC.

The chain joins TRBV5-1 to TRBJ1-4; a weak D match, TRBD1 (5 bases). V was clipped by 5 bases and J by 4 bases, with 12 bases between them. Germline V gene sequence: CDR1 SGHRS, CDR2 YFSETQ. There are 14 residues in the CDR3. CDR3 nucleotides: TGCGCCAGCAGGCCCGACAGCCATAATGAAAAACTGTTTTTT. Protein product: CASRPDSHNEKLFF. Drawing the rest from reference TRBV5-1 and TRBJ1-4, the complete variable domain is KAGVTQTPRYLIKTRGQQVTLSCSPISGHRSVSWYQQTPGQGLQFLFEYFSETQRNKGNFPGRFSGRQFSNSRSEMNVSTLELGDSALYLCASRPDSHNEKLFFGSGTQLSVL.

The V call is TRBV6-5, the J call TRBJ1-1, with D possibly matching TRBD1 (6 bases). With 5 bases removed from V and 7 bases from J, the gap between germline ends came to 20 bases. Germline values: CDR1 MNHEY, CDR2 SVGAGI. The CDR3 has 15 amino acids. The CDR3 reads CASSNPVGAGSEAFF. In DNA, the CDR3 is TGTGCCAGCAGTAACCCTGTGGGGGCCGGAAGTGAAGCTTTCTTT.

The chain couples TRBV5-1 to TRBJ2-5; TRBD2 agrees at 8 bases. Per the germline V gene, CDR1 is SGHRS and CDR2 is YFSETQ. Losses at the gene ends were 1 base for V and 2 bases for J; bases not matched to a gene: 7. The CDR3 sequence is 16 residues long. The CDR3 is CASSLYGGGFQETQYF. The CDR3 nucleotides read TGCGCCAGCAGCTTGTACGGCGGGGGGTTTCAAGAGACCCAGTACTTC. The full variable domain, rest sourced from reference TRBV5-1 and TRBJ2-5, is KAGVTQTPRYLIKTRGQQVTLSCSPISGHRSVSWYQQTPGQGLQFLFEYFSETQRNKGNFPGRFSGRQFSNSRSEMNVSTLELGDSALYLCASSLYGGGFQETQYFGPGTRLLVL.

The J gene is TRBJ2-3, the V gene TRBV30, with 8 bases aligning to TRBD2. The CDR3 runs to 16 residues. CDR1 and CDR2 from the germline V gene are GTSNPN and SVGIG (reference sequence). After removal of 0 bases from V and 6 bases from J, the junction contained 11 bases not matched to a gene. The DNA of the CDR3 is TGTGCCTGGAGTGTACGAAGACTAGCGTTTGACGATACGCAGTATTTT. Translated, it gives CAWSVRRLAFDDTQYF.

The rearrangement joins TRBV27 to TRBJ1-5; 7 bases map to TRBD1. CDR1 and CDR2 (germline): MNHEY, SMNVEV (reference sequence). J gave up 0 bases and V 5 bases, and 10 bases lay outside the gene matches. The CDR3 covers 17 residues. CDR3 DNA: TGTGCCAGCAGTCCCCGGACAGGCCCTTATAGCAATCAGCCCCAGCATTTT. Amino acids: CASSPRTGPYSNQPQHF.

This sequence joins TRBV27 and TRBJ1-5; no reliable D call. Trimming pared 0 bases from V and 3 bases from J, leaving 3 bases between. This CDR3 comprises 13 residues. Germline loops: CDR1 MNHEY, CDR2 SMNVEV (reference sequence). CDR3 DNA: TGTGCCAGCAGTTTATCCCTCAATCAGCCCCAGCATTTT. Translation: CASSLSLNQPQHF.

The chain employs TRBV5-1 and TRBJ2-1, with D maybe TRBD1 (5 bases). Germline CDR1 reads SGHRS; CDR2 reads YFSETQ. Trimming removed 4 bases from V and 4 bases from J, with 12 bases in between. The CDR3 consists of 14 residues. This CDR3 reads CASSTRQSYNEQFF. CDR3 in DNA: TGCGCCAGCAGCACAAGACAGTCGTACAATGAGCAGTTCTTC.

This clone has a handful of counts. The J gene is TRBJ1-1, the V gene TRBV15, with TRBD1 matching 7 bases. Germline-derived CDR1 and CDR2 are LNHNV and YYDKDF (reference sequence). The V gene end was trimmed by 8 bases and the J gene end by 6 bases; junction bases not matched to a gene: 6. The CDR3 is 12 residues long. The CDR3 region has the DNA TGTGCCACCTCGGGACAGTGGGCTGAAGCTTTCTTT. Translation: CATSGQWAEAFF.